These T cell receptor beta chains were read from a single sample in a study of T cell repertoires in cytomegalovirus infection. TCRdb passed the reads through MiXCR, listing each CDR3 protein once. Among about 150,000 distinct CDR3 sequences, 30% to 40% were seen once, and the ten largest hold around half. No antigen has been identified for these receptors. Here the sequenced sample was CD8+ T cells from cultured PBMCs, taken from culture after CMV antigen stimulation. The receptor set was obtained from a human donor in good health (CMV status not recorded). Some clones in this sample may be carry-over from other donors' samples. CDR3s include the opening cysteine and the closing phenylalanine or tryptophan. Each record gives: D gene, V gene, clone size, J gene, CDR3 protein, CDR3 DNA. The D gene is left open where the match is weak. Not every row has a clone size; where given, it reads once, few, many or a size class.

>TRBD2|TRBV29-1|many|TRBJ2-1
CSVRLAGGYNEQFF
TGCAGCGTGAGACTAGCGGGGGGTTACAATGAGCAGTTCTTC
>NA|TRBV2|NA|TRBJ2-2
CASKGTRGGTGVLFF
TGTGCCAGCAAGGGGACTCGGGGCGGCACCGGGGTGCTGTTTTTT
>NA|TRBV12-3/TRBV12-4|once|TRBJ1-5
CASRAGFSNQPQHF
TGTGCCAGCAGGGCAGGGTTCAGCAATCAGCCCCAGCATTTT
>NA|TRBV27|few|TRBJ2-1
CASRKGGYNEQFF
TGTGCCAGCAGGAAGGGGGGCTACAATGAGCAGTTCTTC
>NA|TRBV7-2|many|TRBJ2-6
CASSPVGSSGANVLTF
TGTGCCAGCAGCCCGGTGGGGTCCTCTGGGGCCAACGTCCTGACTTTC
>TRBD2|TRBV7-2|few|TRBJ2-2
CASSFVSGGARGELFF
TGTGCCAGCAGCTTTGTAAGCGGGGGGGCCCGCGGGGAGCTGTTTTTT
>NA|TRBV6-5|NA|TRBJ2-3
CASSYSNPATDTQYF
TGTGCCAGCAGTTACTCGAACCCCGCCACAGATACGCAGTATTTT
>NA|TRBV28|NA|TRBJ2-3
CASSPLESTDTQYF
TGTGCCAGCAGTCCCCTAGAATCCACAGATACGCAGTATTTT
>NA|TRBV7-9|NA|TRBJ2-3
CASSLSTPAQYF
TGTGCCAGCAGCTTGAGCACCCCGGCGCAGTATTTT
>NA|TRBV19|NA|TRBJ2-3
CASSLPLGNTQYF
TGTGCCAGTAGTCTCCCCTTGGGTAATACGCAGTATTTT
>TRBD1|TRBV7-8|NA|TRBJ1-2
CASSLEGAREVYTF
TGTGCCAGCAGCTTGGAGGGGGCCCGTGAGGTCTACACCTTC
>NA|TRBV7-9|few|TRBJ2-2
CASSRPDSGELFF
TGTGCCAGCAGCCGACCCGACAGCGGGGAGCTGTTTTTT
>NA|TRBV28|NA|TRBJ1-1
CASSFRGGKTEAFF
TGTGCCAGCAGTTTTAGGGGGGGGAAGACTGAAGCTTTCTTT
>NA|TRBV9|few|TRBJ2-3
CASSPQSGGAPSSTDTQYF
TGTGCCAGCAGCCCTCAGTCGGGGGGCGCCCCTTCTAGCACAGATACGCAGTATTTT
>NA|TRBV7-4|NA|TRBJ2-7
CASSWLAENYEQYF
TGTGCCAGCAGCTGGCTAGCAGAAAACTACGAGCAGTACTTC
>TRBD2|TRBV11-2|NA|TRBJ2-2
CASNAGGAAGELFF
TGTGCCAGCAACGCGGGGGGGGCCGCCGGGGAGCTGTTTTTT
>NA|TRBV27|few|TRBJ2-1
CASSRGNSYNEQFF
TGTGCCAGCAGCAGGGGTAACTCCTACAATGAGCAGTTCTTC
>TRBD2|TRBV28|few|TRBJ2-1
CASSFMAGGPGEQFF
TGTGCCAGCAGTTTCATGGCGGGGGGGCCGGGTGAGCAGTTCTTC
>NA|TRBV2|NA|TRBJ2-6
CASRAGRTISGANVLTF
TGTGCCAGCAGGGCCGGACGGACGATCTCTGGGGCCAACGTCCTGACTTTC
>NA|TRBV6-2/TRBV6-3|NA|TRBJ2-1
CASSYPRPEQFF
TGTGCCAGCAGTTATCCCCGTCCTGAGCAGTTCTTC
>NA|TRBV24-1|NA|TRBJ2-3
CATSDSGPSGPTDTQYF
TGTGCCACCAGTGACTCGGGCCCTAGTGGCCCCACAGATACGCAGTATTTT
>NA|TRBV7-2|many|TRBJ2-3
CASSLAQQGGTDTQYF
TGTGCCAGCAGCTTAGCGCAACAGGGAGGGACAGATACGCAGTATTTT
>NA|TRBV20-1|NA|TRBJ2-2
CSASYGLNTGELFF
TGCAGTGCTAGCTACGGGTTGAACACCGGGGAGCTGTTTTTT
>NA|TRBV19|NA|TRBJ2-1
CASSMGPGSEQFF
TGTGCCAGTAGTATGGGGCCGGGATCTGAGCAGTTCTTC
>NA|TRBV11-2|NA|TRBJ2-3
CASSSNRVTSTDTQYF
TGTGCCAGCAGCTCGAACAGAGTAACTAGCACAGATACGCAGTATTTT
>NA|TRBV3-1|once|TRBJ1-2
CASRPSQWNYGYTF
TGTGCCAGCAGGCCGTCACAGTGGAACTATGGCTACACCTTC
>TRBD1|TRBV4-3|NA|TRBJ1-1
CASSHYRGAHEAFF
TGCGCCAGCAGCCACTACAGGGGGGCCCATGAAGCTTTCTTT
>NA|TRBV9|many|TRBJ2-3
CASSASVTDTQYF
TGTGCCAGCAGCGCGAGTGTCACAGATACGCAGTATTTT
>NA|TRBV6-6|many|TRBJ1-1
CASRPMNTEAFF
TGTGCCAGCAGGCCGATGAACACTGAAGCTTTCTTT
>NA|TRBV7-2|few|TRBJ2-7
CASSSTLYEQYF
TGTGCCAGCAGCTCGACCCTCTACGAGCAGTACTTC
>NA|TRBV7-9|many|TRBJ2-1
CASSLSSYSNEQFF
TGTGCCAGCAGCTTGTCTTCTTATAGCAATGAGCAGTTCTTC
>TRBD2|TRBV2|few|TRBJ2-1
CASSLSGGRDNEQFF
TGTGCCAGCAGTTTAAGCGGGGGGCGGGACAATGAGCAGTTCTTC
>NA|TRBV7-9|few|TRBJ2-5
CASSPGPWESETQYF
TGTGCCAGCAGCCCCGGACCGTGGGAGAGCGAGACCCAGTACTTC
>NA|TRBV7-2|NA|TRBJ2-7
CASSYRVSKNEQYF
TGTGCCAGCAGCTATAGGGTGTCCAAAAACGAGCAGTACTTC
>TRBD1|TRBV12-3/TRBV12-4|many|TRBJ1-2
CASSHRDRGFINYGYTF
TGTGCCAGCAGCCACCGGGACAGGGGATTTATTAACTATGGCTACACCTTC
>NA|TRBV27|NA|TRBJ2-1
CASSSHEMTIYNEQFF
TGTGCCAGCAGTTCCCACGAGATGACGATCTACAATGAGCAGTTCTTC
>TRBD1|TRBV19|few|TRBJ2-5
CASSTTGVGETQYF
TGTGCCAGTAGTACCACAGGGGTGGGAGAGACCCAGTACTTC
>TRBD1|TRBV7-9|few|TRBJ1-4
CASSLGTGMGEKLFF
TGTGCCAGCAGCTTGGGGACAGGGATGGGGGAAAAACTGTTTTTT
>NA|TRBV5-6|few|TRBJ1-1
CASSRGGGTEAFF
TGTGCCAGCAGCCGCGGGGGCGGCACTGAAGCTTTCTTT
>TRBD1|TRBV7-8|many|TRBJ2-3
CASSLGTGGEEDTQYF
TGTGCCAGCAGCTTGGGTACAGGGGGCGAGGAAGATACGCAGTATTTT
>TRBD2|TRBV4-2|NA|TRBJ2-7
CASSQDFAGGEYEQYF
TGTGCCAGCAGCCAAGATTTCGCGGGGGGCGAATACGAGCAGTACTTC
>TRBD1|TRBV15|NA|TRBJ1-1
CATSKGRDSPNTEAFF
TGTGCCACCAGCAAGGGGAGGGACAGCCCGAACACTGAAGCTTTCTTT
>NA|TRBV6-1|NA|TRBJ1-4
CASSEERVTNEKLFF
TGTGCCAGCAGTGAAGAGCGGGTGACTAATGAAAAACTGTTTTTT
>NA|TRBV6-1|NA|TRBJ1-4
CASSERSAATNEKLFF
TGTGCCAGCAGTGAAAGGTCAGCCGCAACTAATGAAAAACTGTTTTTT
>TRBD1|TRBV4-1|NA|TRBJ1-2
CASSQELRGRTGGGRYGYTF
TGTGCCAGCAGCCAAGAATTGAGGGGTCGAACAGGGGGAGGACGCTATGGCTACACCTTC
>TRBD2|TRBV28|few|TRBJ2-3
CASSLGASGGLTDTQYF
TGTGCCAGCAGTTTAGGGGCTAGCGGGGGCCTCACAGATACGCAGTATTTT